The 18 T cell receptor beta chains presented below share a single source sample, sequenced in a study of Graves' ophthalmopathy and Graves' hyperthyroidism. The authors amplified TCR beta CDR3 regions, and they did so from RNA transcripts for repertoire sequencing. First-round RT-PCR used HTBI primers; second-round multiplex PCR followed. TCRdb reprocessed the multiplex PCR reads with MiXCR, giving one entry per CDR3 protein. The table has roughly 600,000 distinct CDR3 sequences, roughly 40% seen once. Sequencing was performed on peripheral blood or thyroid tissue (not recorded which). These receptors were obtained from an adult man with Graves' hyperthyroidism.

This clonotype was found many times. CDR3: CASSQDRGAEAFF. Written as DNA, the CDR3 is TGCGCCAGCAGCCAAGACAGGGGGGCTGAAGCTTTCTTT. The V call is TRBV4-1, the J call TRBJ1-1; TRBD1 aligns across 7 bases. The CDR3 contains 13 residues. V lost 0 bases to trimming and J lost 6 bases; unmatched junction nucleotides: 1. Looked up from germline, CDR1 is MGHRA and CDR2 is YSYEKL.

The chain recombines TRBV15 with TRBJ2-3; D remains unclear. Per germline, CDR1 LNHNV and CDR2 YYDKDF (reference sequence). Deletions cut 1 base from V and 6 bases from J, with 11 bases between. The CDR3 extends over 14 amino acids. In nucleotides, the CDR3 is TGTGCCACCAGCAGAGTTGGCCCCCCCGATACGCAGTATTTT. Amino acid sequence: CATSRVGPPDTQYF.

The chain recombines TRBV2 with TRBJ1-5; 11 bases match TRBD1. Trimming at V came to 9 bases and at J to 3 bases, leaving 7 bases not matched to a gene. CDR3 length: 15 amino acids. Germline CDR1 is SNHLY and CDR2 is FYNNEI. DNA for the CDR3: TGTGCCAGTTCCCGGGACAGGGGGAACAATCAGCCCCAGCATTTT. As protein: CASSRDRGNNQPQHF.

This clonotype has ten or more counts. J is TRBJ1-2 and V is TRBV2; perhaps TRBD1 as D (5 bases). V dropped 3 bases and J dropped 8 bases, with 16 bases sitting between them. This CDR3 has 14 residues. Germline V gene data show CDR1 as SNHLY and CDR2 as FYNNEI. As DNA, the CDR3 is TGTGCCAGCAGTGACGGGGCCCGCAAGGAGGGCTACACCTTC. Translated: CASSDGARKEGYTF.

The CDR3 sequence: CASGLVLSSANTEAFF. The CDR3 DNA follows: TGTGCTAGTGGTTTGGTACTCAGTTCGGCGAACACTGAAGCTTTCTTT. This chain joins TRBV12-3 or TRBV12-4 and TRBJ1-1, with D uncertain. The CDR3 loop spans 16 amino acids.

V and J are TRBV7-9 and TRBJ2-1; TRBD2 is a possible D gene (6 bases). The V end was cut by 1 base, the J end by 6 bases, with 10 bases between. This CDR3 is 14 amino acids long. Looked up from germline, CDR1 is SEHNR and CDR2 is FQNEAQ (reference sequence). This chain's CDR3 is CASSLVGGPNEQFF. The CDR3 DNA reads TGTGCCAGCAGCTTAGTCGGGGGTCCCAATGAGCAGTTCTTC.

This chain links TRBV7-8 with TRBJ2-6; TRBD1 agrees at 7 bases. CDR3 length: 16 amino acids. The junction had 2 bases not matched to a gene; V was cut back by 1 base and J by 2 bases. Per germline, CDR1 SGHVS and CDR2 FQNEAQ. In DNA, the CDR3 is TGTGCCAGCAGCTTAGGGACAGGCACTGGGGCCAACGTCCTGACTTTC. It is translated as CASSLGTGTGANVLTF.

This clonotype was observed at least ten times. The chain couples TRBV2 to TRBJ2-5; D is unclear. Trimming took off 7 bases at V and 5 bases at J, with 5 bases between the two ends. Germline-derived CDR1 and CDR2 are SNHLY and FYNNEI. This CDR3 comprises 10 residues. The CDR3 DNA sequence: TGTGCCAGCAATTTGGAGACCCAGTACTTC. Translation gives CASNLETQYF.

This clonotype was detected ten times or more. The chain links TRBV2 to TRBJ1-4, with 7 bases that match TRBD1. The CDR3 is made up of 15 amino acids. J gave up 8 bases and V 2 bases, and 8 bases lay outside the gene matches. Germline CDR1 SNHLY, CDR2 FYNNEI. CDR3 sequence (DNA): TGTGCCAGCAGTGAACGAAGGGGGCGGGAGGAAAAACTGTTTTTT. Its translation is CASSERRGREEKLFF.

This chain links TRBV7-9 with TRBJ1-1; 8 bases line up with TRBD1. V trimming: 5 bases; J trimming: 4 bases; junction bases outside the gene matches: 9. Germline lookup yields CDR1 SEHNR and CDR2 FQNEAQ (reference sequence). There are 15 residues in the CDR3. The CDR3 protein is CASSPGTGGGTEAFF. The CDR3 region has the DNA TGTGCCAGCAGCCCCGGCACAGGGGGAGGCACTGAAGCTTTCTTT. Based on the CDR3 plus reference TRBV7-9 and TRBJ1-1, the full variable domain is DTGVSQNPRHKITKRGQNVTFRCDPISEHNRLYWYRQTLGQGPEFLTYFQNEAQLEKSRLLSDRFSAERPKGSFSTLEIQRTEQGDSAMYLCASSPGTGGGTEAFFGQGTRLTVV.

The CDR3 is CSVAVGGGRLETQYF. The CDR3 DNA follows: TGCAGCGTTGCAGTAGGGGGGGGCCGATTAGAGACCCAGTACTTC. The genes are TRBV29-1 and TRBJ2-5; maybe TRBD2 (7 bases). Trimming removed 4 bases from V and 4 bases from J, with 19 bases in between. The CDR3 extends over 15 amino acids. Germline V gene sequence: CDR1 SQVTM, CDR2 ANQGSEA.

In the case of this clonotype: One base away lies a much larger clone, so this may be a sequencing read error. In this CDR3 the conserved last residue, phenylalanine or tryptophan, is missing, so a read error is likely. The rearrangement uses TRBV6-5 and TRBJ1-1; D is undetermined. This CDR3 contains 11 residues. With 2 bases removed from V and 11 bases from J, the gap between germline ends came to 9 bases. Germline CDR1 and CDR2: MNHEY and SVGAGI. The CDR3 protein is CASSYHGAAFL. CDR3 sequence (DNA): TGTGCCAGCAGTTACCACGGCGCGGCTTTCCTT.

This clonotype was seen only once. J is TRBJ2-3 and V is TRBV7-9; D is uncertain. The CDR3 contains 11 residues. Germline V CDR1 and CDR2: SEHNR, FQNEAQ (reference sequence). With 1 base removed from V and 7 bases from J, the gap between germline ends came to 3 bases. The CDR3 here is CASSLGNTQYF. In DNA, the CDR3 is TGTGCCAGCAGCTTAGGTAATACGCAGTATTTT.

The chain couples TRBV19 to TRBJ2-5, with D perhaps matching TRBD2 (7 bases). The CDR3 covers 15 residues. Germline loops: CDR1 LNHDA, CDR2 SQIVND (reference sequence). V lost 9 bases and J lost 5, with 22 bases in between. DNA for the CDR3: TGTGCCAGCAGCCCCAGAGGCAAGGGGGGGGAGACCCAGTACTTC. As protein: CASSPRGKGGETQYF.

The sample holds many counts of this clonotype. This chain joins TRBV5-8 and TRBJ2-5; D may be TRBD2 (5 bases). This CDR3 contains 15 residues. Germline CDR1 reads SGHTS; CDR2 reads YDEGEE. V lost 4 bases and J lost 5, with 18 bases in between. CDR3 protein: CASSLPGVLGETQYF. The DNA of the CDR3 is TGTGCCAGCAGCCTCCCCGGGGTCCTTGGGGAGACCCAGTACTTC. Based on the CDR3 plus reference TRBV5-8 and TRBJ2-5, the full variable domain is EAGVTQSPTHLIKTRGQQATLRCSPISGHTSVYWYQQALGLGLQFLLWYDEGEERNRGNFPPRFSGRQFPNYSSELNVNALELEDSALYLCASSLPGVLGETQYFGPGTRLLVL.

In this sample, this clonotype turned up many times. The rearrangement uses TRBV5-1 and TRBJ1-4; D unclear. V was clipped by 5 bases and J by 0 bases, with 11 bases between them. Germline V gives CDR1 SGHRS, CDR2 YFSETQ. The CDR3 contains 15 residues. Written as DNA, the CDR3 is TGCGCCAGCAGACGGACGGGCGCAACTAATGAAAAACTGTTTTTT. Protein sequence: CASRRTGATNEKLFF.

Only a few counts were recorded for this clonotype. This rearrangement joins TRBV20-1 to TRBJ2-2; D gene unclear. Germline values: CDR1 DFQATT, CDR2 SNEGSKA (reference sequence). The V end was cut by 3 bases, the J end by 1 base, with 6 bases between. The CDR3 spans 13 residues. The CDR3 is CSARAVNTGELFF. Written as DNA, the CDR3 is TGCAGTGCTAGGGCCGTGAACACCGGGGAGCTGTTTTTT.

With regard to this clonotype: This may stem from a read error, because a much larger clone lies one nucleotide away. The CDR3, as DNA: TGTGCCATCAGTCTCATGAACAATCAGCCCCAGCATTTT. Its translation: CAISLMNNQPQHF. The chain recombines TRBV10-3 with TRBJ1-5, with D unclear. This CDR3 region has 13 residues. The V end lost 5 bases, the J end lost 3 bases, and 8 bases lay between the germline ends. Germline CDR1 and CDR2: ENHRY and SYGVKD.